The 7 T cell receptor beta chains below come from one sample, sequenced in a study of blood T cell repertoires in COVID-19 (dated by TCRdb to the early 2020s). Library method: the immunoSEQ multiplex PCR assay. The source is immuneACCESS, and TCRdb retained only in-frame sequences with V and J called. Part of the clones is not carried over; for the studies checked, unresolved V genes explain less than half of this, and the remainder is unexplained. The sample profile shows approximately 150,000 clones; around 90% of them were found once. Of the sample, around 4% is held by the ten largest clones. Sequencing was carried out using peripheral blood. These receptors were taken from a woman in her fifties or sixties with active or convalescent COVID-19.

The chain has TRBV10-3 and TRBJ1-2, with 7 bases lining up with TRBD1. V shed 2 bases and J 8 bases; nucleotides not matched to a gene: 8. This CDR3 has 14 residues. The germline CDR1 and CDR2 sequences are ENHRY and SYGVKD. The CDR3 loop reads CAISENRGTKGYTF. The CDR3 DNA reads TGTGCCATCAGTGAGAACAGGGGAACTAAGGGCTACACCTTC.

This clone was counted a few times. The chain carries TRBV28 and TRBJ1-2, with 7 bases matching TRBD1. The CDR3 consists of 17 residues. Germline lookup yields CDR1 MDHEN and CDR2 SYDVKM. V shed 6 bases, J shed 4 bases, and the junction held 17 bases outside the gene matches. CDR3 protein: CASSLSGGTELSYGYTF. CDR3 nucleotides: TGTGCCAGCAGCCTATCAGGCGGGACAGAACTATCCTATGGCTACACCTTC.

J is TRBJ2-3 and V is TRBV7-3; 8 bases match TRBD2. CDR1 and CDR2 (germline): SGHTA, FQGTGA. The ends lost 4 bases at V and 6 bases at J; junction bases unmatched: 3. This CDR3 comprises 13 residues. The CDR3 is CASSWTSSDTQYF. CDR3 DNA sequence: TGTGCCAGCAGCTGGACTAGCTCCGATACGCAGTATTTT.

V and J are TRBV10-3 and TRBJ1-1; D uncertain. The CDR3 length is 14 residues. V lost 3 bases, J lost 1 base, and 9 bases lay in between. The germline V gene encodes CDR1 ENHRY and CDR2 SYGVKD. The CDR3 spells CAISDPVKNTEAFF. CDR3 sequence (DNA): TGTGCCATCAGTGATCCGGTGAAGAACACTGAAGCTTTCTTT.

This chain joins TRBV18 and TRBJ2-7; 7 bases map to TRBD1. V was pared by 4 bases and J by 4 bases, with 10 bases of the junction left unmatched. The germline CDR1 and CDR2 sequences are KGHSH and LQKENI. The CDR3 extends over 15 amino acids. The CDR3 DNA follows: TGTGCCAGCTCACGCTTACAGGGGACGGAATACGAGCAGTACTTC. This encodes CASSRLQGTEYEQYF.

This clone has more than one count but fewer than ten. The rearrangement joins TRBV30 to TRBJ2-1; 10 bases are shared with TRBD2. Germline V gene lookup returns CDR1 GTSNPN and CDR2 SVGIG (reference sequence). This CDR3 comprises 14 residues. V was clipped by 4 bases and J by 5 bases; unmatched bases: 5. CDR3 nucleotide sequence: TGTGCCTGGACCTCTAGCGGGGGCAACAATGAGCAGTTCTTC. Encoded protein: CAWTSSGGNNEQFF.

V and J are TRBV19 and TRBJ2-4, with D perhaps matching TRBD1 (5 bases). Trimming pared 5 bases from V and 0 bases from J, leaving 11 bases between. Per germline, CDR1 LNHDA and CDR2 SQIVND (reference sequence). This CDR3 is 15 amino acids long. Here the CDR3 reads CASSALDRAKNIQYF. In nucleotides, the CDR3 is TGTGCCAGTAGTGCCCTCGACAGAGCCAAAAACATTCAGTACTTC.